This T cell receptor (beta chain) appears in the sequencing data of a study of blood T cell repertoires in COVID-19. Background on the study: The study drew acute and convalescent COVID-19 samples from the United States, Italy and Spain.

Sequenced by immunoSEQ multiplex PCR; TCRdb stores in-frame clones only, minus some. The sample has 50,000 to 70,000 clones, around nine tenths seen once; the top ten hold nearly 7.5%. The germline V gene encodes CDR1 SGHTA and CDR2 FQGNSA. The CDR3 covers 12 residues. With 6 bases removed from V and 8 bases from J, the gap between germline ends came to 13 bases. Material for sequencing was peripheral blood. V gene TRBV7-2 combines with J gene TRBJ1-2; the D gene is possibly TRBD1 (6 bases). This TCR came from a human donor with active COVID-19. The donor label of this sample is uncertain. The CDR3 sequence: CASRAGDLGYTF. The CDR3 bases are TGTGCCAGCAGGGCAGGGGACCTAGGCTACACCTTC.